The rows below give T cell receptor beta chains drawn from one sample of a study of T cells and copy number aberrations in small-cell lung cancer. Some clones are missing from TCRdb's copy, which holds only in-frame ones; the method was immunoSEQ multiplex PCR. The sample consists of more than 5,000 clones, 76% of them appearing once. The sequencing input was tumor tissue. The receptor source for this set is a man aged 45 to 65 with small cell lung cancer. Both conserved end residues are part of each CDR3. The order of the fields is clone size, J gene, V gene, D gene, CDR3 length, CDR3 DNA, CDR3 protein. A D gene is named only where the DNA matches it firmly. Clone sizes are given selectively: once, few, many, or a class where the clone is expanded.

once TRBJ1-2 TRBV27 TRBD1 13 TGTGCCAGCACGACGACGGGACAGTATGGCTACACCTTC CASTTTGQYGYTF
. TRBJ1-5 TRBV28 TRBD1 17 TGTGCCAGCAGTTCGTCCGGGACAGGATTTGGCAATCAGCCCCAGCATTTT CASSSSGTGFGNQPQHF
once TRBJ1-5 TRBV4-1 . 14 TGCGCCAGCAGCCAAGAAGGGCTTTATCAGCCCCAGCATTTT CASSQEGLYQPQHF
. TRBJ2-1 TRBV28 . 13 TGTGCCAGCATGGTTAGTTTTTCCAATGAGCAGTTCTTC CASMVSFSNEQFF
. TRBJ2-5 TRBV5-1 . 13 TGCGCCAGCAGCTTGGTGGGCCAAGAGACCCAGTACTTC CASSLVGQETQYF
. TRBJ2-5 TRBV6-1 TRBD2 15 TGTGCCAGCAGTTCCGGGACTAGCGGCCCAGAGACCCAGTACTTC CASSSGTSGPETQYF
. TRBJ1-4 TRBV5-1 . 15 TGCGCCAGCAGCTTATATACAGGGTTCGATGAAAAACTGTTTTTT CASSLYTGFDEKLFF
few TRBJ2-7 TRBV28 TRBD2 16 TGTGCCAGCAGTCGACTAGCGGGCGCCTCACAGTACGAGCAGTACTTC CASSRLAGASQYEQYF
. TRBJ2-2 TRBV5-1 . 13 TGCGCCAGCAGCACAAGGGGGTCCGGGGAGCTGTTTTTT CASSTRGSGELFF
once TRBJ2-7 TRBV5-1 TRBD2 14 TGCGCCAGCAGTTCCAGACTAGCAATTGACGAGCAGTACTTC CASSSRLAIDEQYF
. TRBJ1-5 TRBV28 . 18 TGTGCCACCAGAGGGTGGGGTGATTCCCGGTGGGGAGATCAGCCCCAGCATTTT CATRGWGDSRWGDQPQHF
few TRBJ2-3 TRBV11-3 TRBD2 15 TGTGCCAGCAGCTTAGGTACTAGCGGGCTGGATACGCAGTATTTT CASSLGTSGLDTQYF
. TRBJ1-1 TRBV4-1 . 15 TGCGCCAGCAGCCAAGATATCGTAATGAACACTGAAGCTTTCTTT CASSQDIVMNTEAFF
medium-sized TRBJ2-3 TRBV11-2 TRBD2 17 TGTGCCAGCAGCTTCCCGGGGGGTAGCGGATTCACAGATACGCAGTATTTT CASSFPGGSGFTDTQYF
. TRBJ2-7 TRBV30 TRBD2 15 TGTGCCTGGAGTGTCTTCTCTCTAGCGGGACCCGAGCAGTACTTC CAWSVFSLAGPEQYF
once TRBJ2-1 TRBV19 TRBD2 17 TGTGCCAGTAGTATAGATCGCAGTAGCGGGAACTACAATGAGCAGTTCTTC CASSIDRSSGNYNEQFF
once TRBJ2-7 TRBV6-5 . 15 TGTGCCAGCAAACTTACCTGGGACGGATCCTACGAGCAGTACTTC CASKLTWDGSYEQYF
. TRBJ2-1 TRBV10-3 . 12 TGTGCCATCAGTGAGGGATGGAATGAGCAGTTCTTC CAISEGWNEQFF
medium-sized TRBJ2-1 TRBV29-1 . 11 TGCAGCGTTGAAATTTACAATGAGCAGTTCTTC CSVEIYNEQFF
. TRBJ2-2 TRBV4-1 TRBD2 18 TGCGCCAGCAGCCAACCGGGACTAGCGGGAGCAAACACCGGGGAGCTGTTTTTT CASSQPGLAGANTGELFF
. TRBJ2-7 TRBV6-1 . 14 TGTGCCAGCAGCCTACGATGGGGCGGAGACGAGCAGTACTTC CASSLRWGGDEQYF
. TRBJ2-3 TRBV25-1 TRBD1 14 TGTGCCAGCAGTAAGGACAGGGGAACAGATACGCAGTATTTT CASSKDRGTDTQYF
. TRBJ2-7 TRBV11-2 . 14 TGTGCCAGCAGCTTAATAATAGGGTACTACGAGCAGTACTTC CASSLIIGYYEQYF
. TRBJ1-1 TRBV28 TRBD1 18 TGTGCCAGCAGTTTATTTGGGACAGGGGACAATTTGAACACTGAAGCTTTCTTT CASSLFGTGDNLNTEAFF
. TRBJ2-1 TRBV27 TRBD2 13 TGTGCCAGCAGTTTACGGAGGGAGGGTGAGCAGTTCTTC CASSLRREGEQFF
. TRBJ2-1 TRBV6-5 TRBD2 14 TGTGCCAGCAGCCAAGCGGGAGGGGGGAATGAGCAGTTCTTC CASSQAGGGNEQFF
. TRBJ1-1 TRBV16 . 13 TGTGCCAGCAGACAGACCGTGTATACTGAAGCTTTCTTT CASRQTVYTEAFF
. TRBJ2-1 TRBV19 TRBD2 15 TGTGCCAGTAGAACTAGCGTGGGCTCCTACAATGAGCAGTTCTTC CASRTSVGSYNEQFF
. TRBJ2-3 TRBV9 . 15 TGTGCCAGCAGCGTAGACAGTGGGGGCACAGATACGCAGTATTTT CASSVDSGGTDTQYF
few TRBJ2-7 TRBV10-1 . 14 TGCGCCAGCAGTCCGTGGGACGGTTCCTACGAGCAGTACTTC CASSPWDGSYEQYF
. TRBJ2-7 TRBV6-1 TRBD1 14 TGTGCCAGCACCGAAAGGACAGGCCCCTACGAGCAGTACTTC CASTERTGPYEQYF
. TRBJ2-5 TRBV7-3 TRBD2 13 TGTGCCAGCAGCTGGGGACTACAAGAAACCCAGTACTTC CASSWGLQETQYF
. TRBJ1-2 TRBV27 TRBD1 14 TGTGCCAGCAGTTTAGACAGGGGGGTGTATGGCTACACCTTC CASSLDRGVYGYTF
. TRBJ2-3 TRBV5-4 TRBD2 17 TGTGCCAGCAGCTTGCCGGGACTAGCGGGAGACGCAGATACGCAGTATTTT CASSLPGLAGDADTQYF
. TRBJ1-5 TRBV15 . 15 TGTGCCACCAGCAGAGTTGGGGTTAGCAATCAGCCCCAGCATTTT CATSRVGVSNQPQHF
large TRBJ2-7 TRBV9 TRBD2 13 TGTGCCAGCAGCGTAGCGGGAGGGCCCGAGCAGTACTTC CASSVAGGPEQYF
. TRBJ1-2 TRBV6-1 TRBD1 14 TGTGCCAGCAGTGAACTACAGGGGCAAGCTCGCTACACCTTC CASSELQGQARYTF
. TRBJ1-2 TRBV7-4 TRBD1 16 TGTGCCAGCAGCTTAGAGCAAACAGGGGGCGGCTATGGCTACACCTTC CASSLEQTGGGYGYTF
. TRBJ2-5 TRBV5-5 . 14 TGTGCCAGCAGCGCCAGTGTAGGCCAAGAGACCCAGTACTTC CASSASVGQETQYF
. TRBJ2-2 TRBV5-1 TRBD1 17 TGCGCCAGCAGCTTCCCTGCAGGGGGAAGTCGGACCGGGGAGCTGTTTTTT CASSFPAGGSRTGELFF
few TRBJ2-4 TRBV19 TRBD2 14 TGTGCCAGTAGTATGGGTCCGAGCGGGATAGGGGCGTACTTC CASSMGPSGIGAYF